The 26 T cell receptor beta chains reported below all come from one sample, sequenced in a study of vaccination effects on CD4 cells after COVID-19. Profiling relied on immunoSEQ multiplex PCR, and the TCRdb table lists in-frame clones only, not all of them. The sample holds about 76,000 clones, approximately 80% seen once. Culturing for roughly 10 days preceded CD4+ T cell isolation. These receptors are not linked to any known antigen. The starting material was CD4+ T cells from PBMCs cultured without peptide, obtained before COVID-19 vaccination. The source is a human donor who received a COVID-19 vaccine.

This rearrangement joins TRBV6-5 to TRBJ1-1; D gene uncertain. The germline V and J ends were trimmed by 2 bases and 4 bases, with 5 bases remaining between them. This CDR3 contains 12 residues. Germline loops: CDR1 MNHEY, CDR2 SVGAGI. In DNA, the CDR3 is TGTGCCAGCAGTTACCGGCGCACTGAAGCTTTCTTT. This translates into CASSYRRTEAFF.

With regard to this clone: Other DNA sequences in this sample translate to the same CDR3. The CDR3 bases are TGTGCCTGGAGTGTACGGGGCAACACTGAAGCTTTCTTT. It codes for CAWSVRGNTEAFF. The genes are TRBV30 and TRBJ1-1, with D possibly being TRBD1 (5 bases). This CDR3 region has 13 residues. Per germline, CDR1 GTSNPN and CDR2 SVGIG (reference sequence). Trimming took 0 bases from V and 2 from J, leaving 7 bases between them.

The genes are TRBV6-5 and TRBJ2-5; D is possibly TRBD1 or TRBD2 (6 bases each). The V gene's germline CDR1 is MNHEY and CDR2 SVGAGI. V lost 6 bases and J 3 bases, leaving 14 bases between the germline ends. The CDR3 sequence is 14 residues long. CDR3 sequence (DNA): TGTGCCAGCAGCCGGGGGCGGACAGAAGAGACCCAGTACTTC. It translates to CASSRGRTEETQYF.

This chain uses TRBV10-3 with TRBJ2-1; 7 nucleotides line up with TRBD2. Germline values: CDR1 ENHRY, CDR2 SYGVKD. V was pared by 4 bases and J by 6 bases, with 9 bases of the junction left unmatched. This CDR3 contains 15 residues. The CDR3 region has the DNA TGTGCCATCAGTGGGGGGGGAGCCCCACCCAATGAGCAGTTCTTC. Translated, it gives CAISGGGAPPNEQFF.

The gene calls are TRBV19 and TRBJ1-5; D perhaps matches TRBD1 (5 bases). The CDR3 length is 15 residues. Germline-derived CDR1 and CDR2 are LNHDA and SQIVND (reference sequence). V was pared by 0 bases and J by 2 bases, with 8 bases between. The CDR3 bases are TGTGCCAGTAGTATAGATGTGGGGCGCAATCAGCCCCAGCATTTT. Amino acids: CASSIDVGRNQPQHF.

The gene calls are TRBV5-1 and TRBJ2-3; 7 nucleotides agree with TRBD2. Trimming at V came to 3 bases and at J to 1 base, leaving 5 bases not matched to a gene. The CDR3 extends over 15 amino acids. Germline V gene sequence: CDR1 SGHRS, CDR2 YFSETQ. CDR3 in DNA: TGCGCCAGCAGCTCCGGGAGGCCGGGCACAGATACGCAGTATTTT. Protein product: CASSSGRPGTDTQYF.

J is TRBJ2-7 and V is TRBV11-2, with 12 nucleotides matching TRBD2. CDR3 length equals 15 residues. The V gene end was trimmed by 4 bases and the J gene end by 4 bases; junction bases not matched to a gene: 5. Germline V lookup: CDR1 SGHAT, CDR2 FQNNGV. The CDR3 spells CASSSMTSGGYEQYV. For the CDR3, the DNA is TGTGCCAGCAGCTCTATGACTAGCGGGGGTTACGAGCAGTACGTC.

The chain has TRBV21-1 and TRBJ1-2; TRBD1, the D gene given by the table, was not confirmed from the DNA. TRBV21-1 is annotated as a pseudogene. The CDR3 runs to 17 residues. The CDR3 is CASSKRSGQGACYGYTF. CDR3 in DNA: TGTGCCAGCAGCAAACGATCGGGACAGGGGGCCTGCTATGGCTACACCTTC.

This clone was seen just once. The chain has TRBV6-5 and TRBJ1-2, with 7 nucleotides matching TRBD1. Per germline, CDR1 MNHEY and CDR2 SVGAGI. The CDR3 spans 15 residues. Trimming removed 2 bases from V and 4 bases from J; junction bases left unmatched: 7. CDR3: CASSYRAGGIYGYTF. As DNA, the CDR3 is TGTGCCAGCAGTTACCGGGCAGGGGGGATCTATGGCTACACCTTC.

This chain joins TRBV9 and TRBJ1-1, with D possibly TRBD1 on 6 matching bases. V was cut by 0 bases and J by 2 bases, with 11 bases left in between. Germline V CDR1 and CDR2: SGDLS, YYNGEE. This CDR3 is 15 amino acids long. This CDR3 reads CASSVGSGANTEAFF. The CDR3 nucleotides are TGTGCCAGCAGCGTAGGGTCAGGGGCAAACACTGAAGCTTTCTTT.

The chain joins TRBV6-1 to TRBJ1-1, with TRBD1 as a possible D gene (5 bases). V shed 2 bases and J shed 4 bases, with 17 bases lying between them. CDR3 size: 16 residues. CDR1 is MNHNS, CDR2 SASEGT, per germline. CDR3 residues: CASSELGRVVFTEAFF. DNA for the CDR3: TGTGCCAGCAGTGAATTGGGCAGGGTGGTATTCACTGAAGCTTTCTTT.

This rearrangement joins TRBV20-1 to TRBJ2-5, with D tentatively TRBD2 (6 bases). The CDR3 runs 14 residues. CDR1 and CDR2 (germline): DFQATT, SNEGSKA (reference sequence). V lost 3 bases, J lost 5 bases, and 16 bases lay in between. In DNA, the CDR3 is TGCAGTGCTAGTCGCAGGGCGGAGGGGGAGACCCAGTACTTC. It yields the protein CSASRRAEGETQYF.

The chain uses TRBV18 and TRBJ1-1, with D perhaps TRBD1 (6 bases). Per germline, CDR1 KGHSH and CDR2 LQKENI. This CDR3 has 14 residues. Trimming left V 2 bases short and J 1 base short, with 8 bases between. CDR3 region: CASSPNRENTEAFF. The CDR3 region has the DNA TGTGCCAGCTCACCAAACAGGGAGAACACTGAAGCTTTCTTT.

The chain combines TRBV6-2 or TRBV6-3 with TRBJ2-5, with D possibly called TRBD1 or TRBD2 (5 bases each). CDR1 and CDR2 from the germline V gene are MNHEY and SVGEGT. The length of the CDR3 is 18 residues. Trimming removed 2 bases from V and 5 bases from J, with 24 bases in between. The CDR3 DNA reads TGTGCCAGCAGTTACCTTCCGAGGGCGTCGGGACGACGGGAGACCCAGTACTTC. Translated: CASSYLPRASGRRETQYF.

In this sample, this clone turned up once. The CDR3 here is CASSQTGASTDTQYF. As DNA, the CDR3 is TGTGCCAGCAGCCAGACAGGCGCTAGCACAGATACGCAGTATTTT. The chain couples TRBV5-4 to TRBJ2-3, with D maybe TRBD1 (6 bases). Deletions cut 4 bases from V and 0 bases from J, with 12 bases between. Germline V gives CDR1 SGHNT, CDR2 YYREEE (reference sequence). The CDR3 is made up of 15 amino acids.

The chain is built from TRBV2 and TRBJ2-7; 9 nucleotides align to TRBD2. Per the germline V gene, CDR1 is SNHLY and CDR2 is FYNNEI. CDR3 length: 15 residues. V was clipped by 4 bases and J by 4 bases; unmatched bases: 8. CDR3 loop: CASSVGGGLAYEQYV. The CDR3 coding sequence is TGTGCCAGCAGTGTGGGGGGGGGACTAGCTTACGAGCAGTACGTC.

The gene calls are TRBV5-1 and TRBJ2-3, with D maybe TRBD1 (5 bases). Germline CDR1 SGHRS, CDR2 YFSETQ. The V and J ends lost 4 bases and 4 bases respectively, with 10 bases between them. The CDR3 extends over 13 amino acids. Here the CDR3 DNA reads TGCGCCAGCAGCCCCCCAGGGCCAGATACGCAGTATTTT. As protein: CASSPPGPDTQYF.

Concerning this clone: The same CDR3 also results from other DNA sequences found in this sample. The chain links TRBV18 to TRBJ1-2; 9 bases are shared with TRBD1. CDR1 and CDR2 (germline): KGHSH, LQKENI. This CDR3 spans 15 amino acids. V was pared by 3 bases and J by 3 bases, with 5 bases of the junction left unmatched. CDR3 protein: CASSPGQGVYYGYTF. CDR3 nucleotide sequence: TGTGCCAGCTCACCGGGACAGGGAGTTTACTATGGCTACACCTTC. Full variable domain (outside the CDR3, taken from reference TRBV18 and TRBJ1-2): NAGVMQNPRHLVRRRGQEARLRCSPMKGHSHVYWYRQLPEEGLKFMVYLQKENIIDESGMPKERFSAEFPKEGPSILRIQQVVRGDSAAYFCASSPGQGVYYGYTFGSGTRLTVV.

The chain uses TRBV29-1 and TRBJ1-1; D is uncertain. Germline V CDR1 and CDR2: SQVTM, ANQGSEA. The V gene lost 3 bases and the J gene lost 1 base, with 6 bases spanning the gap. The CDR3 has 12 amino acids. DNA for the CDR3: TGCAGCGTTGATATGGGGAACACTGAAGCTTTCTTT. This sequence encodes CSVDMGNTEAFF.

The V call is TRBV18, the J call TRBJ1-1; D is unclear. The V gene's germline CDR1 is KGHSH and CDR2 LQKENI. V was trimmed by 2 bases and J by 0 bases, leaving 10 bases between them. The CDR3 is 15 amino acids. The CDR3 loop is CASSPDRTMNTEAFF. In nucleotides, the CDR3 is TGTGCCAGCTCACCAGACCGGACTATGAACACTGAAGCTTTCTTT. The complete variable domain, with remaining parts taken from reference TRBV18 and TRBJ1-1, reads NAGVMQNPRHLVRRRGQEARLRCSPMKGHSHVYWYRQLPEEGLKFMVYLQKENIIDESGMPKERFSAEFPKEGPSILRIQQVVRGDSAAYFCASSPDRTMNTEAFFGQGTRLTVV.

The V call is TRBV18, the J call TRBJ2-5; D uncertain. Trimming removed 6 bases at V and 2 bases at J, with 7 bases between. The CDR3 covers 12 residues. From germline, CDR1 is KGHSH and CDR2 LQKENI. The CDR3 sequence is CASSATQETQYF. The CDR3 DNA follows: TGTGCCAGCTCGGCGACTCAAGAGACCCAGTACTTC.

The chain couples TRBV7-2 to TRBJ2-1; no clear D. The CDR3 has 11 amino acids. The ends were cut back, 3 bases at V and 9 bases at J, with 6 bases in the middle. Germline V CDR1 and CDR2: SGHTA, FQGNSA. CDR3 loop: CASSFWSEQFF. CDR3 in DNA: TGTGCCAGCAGCTTTTGGAGTGAGCAGTTCTTC.

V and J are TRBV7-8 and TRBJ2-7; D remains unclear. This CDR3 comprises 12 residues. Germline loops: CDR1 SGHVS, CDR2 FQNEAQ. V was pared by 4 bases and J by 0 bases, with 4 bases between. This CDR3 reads CASSSNSYEQYV. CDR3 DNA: TGTGCCAGCAGCTCCAACTCCTACGAGCAGTACGTC.

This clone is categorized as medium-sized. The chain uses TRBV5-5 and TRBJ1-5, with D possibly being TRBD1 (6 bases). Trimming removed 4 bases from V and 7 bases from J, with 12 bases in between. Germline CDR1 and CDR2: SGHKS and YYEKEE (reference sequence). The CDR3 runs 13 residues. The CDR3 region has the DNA TGTGCCAGCAGCGATTCAGGGGTACAGCCCCAGCATTTT. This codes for CASSDSGVQPQHF.

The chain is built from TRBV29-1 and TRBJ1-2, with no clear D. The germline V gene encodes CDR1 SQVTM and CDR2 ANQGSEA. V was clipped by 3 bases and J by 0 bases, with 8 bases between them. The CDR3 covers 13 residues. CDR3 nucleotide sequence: TGCAGCGTTGAGAATCCGTCTAACTATGGCTACACCTTC. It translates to CSVENPSNYGYTF.

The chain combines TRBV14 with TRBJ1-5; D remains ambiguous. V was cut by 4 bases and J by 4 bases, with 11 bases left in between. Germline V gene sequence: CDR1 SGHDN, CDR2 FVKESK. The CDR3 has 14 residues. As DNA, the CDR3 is TGTGCCAGCAGCCCAACCGGGCCAAATCAGCCCCAGCATTTT. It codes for CASSPTGPNQPQHF.